What follows are 13 T cell receptor beta chains derived from one specimen sequenced in a study of OX40 agonist ivuxolimab in advanced cancers. Using immunoSEQ multiplex PCR, the repertoire was profiled, and TCRdb retains in-frame clones only, with some absent. In the table there are about 77,000 clones, approximately 94% of which are singletons. The material sequenced was CD4+ or CD8+ T cells sorted from blood, taken in a trial of the OX40 agonist ivuxolimab. These receptors all come from an adult with an advanced solid tumor such as melanoma, head and neck, liver or kidney cancer.

The genes are TRBV29-1 and TRBJ2-3; either TRBD1 or TRBD2 may fit D (5 bases each). Germline CDR1 SQVTM, CDR2 ANQGSEA. This CDR3 has 13 amino acids. The germline V and J ends were trimmed by 8 bases and 4 bases, with 16 bases remaining between them. The DNA for the CDR3 is TGCAGCACTGGGGGAGCTACCGCAGATACGCAGTATTTT. Translating it yields CSTGGATADTQYF.

V and J are TRBV6-1 and TRBJ2-7; D might be TRBD1 (6 bases). With 10 bases removed from V and 0 bases from J, the gap between germline ends came to 16 bases. Per germline, CDR1 MNHNS and CDR2 SASEGT. CDR3 length equals 14 residues. CDR3 protein: CATGNRASSYEQYF. The CDR3 nucleotides are TGTGCCACCGGGAACAGGGCGAGCTCCTACGAGCAGTACTTC.

To note about this clone: At one boundary the junction diverges from the germline segment, which might be a read error. The chain uses TRBV18 and TRBJ1-3; D unresolved. Germline lookup yields CDR1 KGHSH and CDR2 LQKENI. The CDR3 sequence is 14 residues long. CDR3 coding DNA: TGTGCCAGCACACCGTTGCGCACTGGAAACACCATATATTTT. Translation gives CASTPLRTGNTIYF.

This chain connects TRBV18 to TRBJ2-5; TRBD2 might be the D (6 bases). The V and J ends lost 6 bases and 4 bases respectively, with 15 bases between them. The CDR3 consists of 14 residues. Germline V lookup: CDR1 KGHSH, CDR2 LQKENI. In DNA, the CDR3 is TGTGCCAGCTCCCTGGGACTTCTCCCAGAGACCCAGTACTTC. This encodes CASSLGLLPETQYF.

This clone was observed once. V is TRBV7-9 and J is TRBJ2-3; 7 bases agree with TRBD2. The CDR3 loop spans 15 amino acids. Germline loops: CDR1 SEHNR, CDR2 FQNEAQ (reference sequence). The V segment lost 0 bases and the J segment 0 bases; nucleotides outside the gene matches: 0. The CDR3 loop is CASSLAAGSTDTQYF. The CDR3 DNA reads TGTGCCAGCAGCTTAGCAGCGGGAAGCACAGATACGCAGTATTTT.

The chain recombines TRBV10-3 with TRBJ2-5, with TRBD1 as a possible D gene (5 bases). The J call may not be correct, given that the DNA end is closer to TRBJ2-7. Germline-derived CDR1 and CDR2 are ENHRY and SYGVKD. CDR3 size: 15 residues. CDR3 sequence reads: CAISERQEGAYEQYF. CDR3 nucleotides: TGTGCCATCAGTGAGAGGCAAGAAGGGGCCTACGAGCAGTACTTC.

The gene calls are TRBV29-1 and TRBJ2-4; tentatively, D is TRBD1 (6 bases). V was shortened by 3 bases and J by 7 bases, with 10 bases between the two germline ends. The germline V gene encodes CDR1 SQVTM and CDR2 ANQGSEA. This CDR3 comprises 12 residues. The CDR3 reads CSVDGRGNIQYF. As DNA, the CDR3 is TGCAGCGTTGACGGCAGGGGTAACATTCAGTACTTC.

The chain recombines TRBV27 with TRBJ2-2; the D gene is possibly TRBD2 (6 bases). The germline V and J ends were trimmed by 3 bases and 5 bases, with 13 bases remaining between them. The germline V gene has CDR1 MNHEY and CDR2 SMNVEV (reference sequence). The CDR3 is made up of 15 amino acids. The CDR3 DNA sequence: TGTGCCAGCAGTTTGGACGGGAGCGGTACCGGGGAGCTGTTTTTT. Its protein product is CASSLDGSGTGELFF.

V and J are TRBV5-4 and TRBJ2-5, with no clear D. V was cut by 1 base and J by 2 bases, with 12 bases left in between. The CDR3 spans 15 residues. The germline CDR1 and CDR2 sequences are SGHNT and YYREEE (reference sequence). CDR3 sequence (DNA): TGTGCCAGCAGCTTGACCCGTACCCTTCAAGAGACCCAGTACTTC. This translates into CASSLTRTLQETQYF.

V is TRBV27 and J is TRBJ2-2, with 7 bases identical to TRBD2. The CDR3 loop spans 14 amino acids. The V gene end was trimmed by 6 bases and the J gene end by 5 bases; junction bases not matched to a gene: 6. Germline V gene data show CDR1 as MNHEY and CDR2 as SMNVEV (reference sequence). In DNA, the CDR3 is TGTGCCAGCAGGCGGGAGTCTCGAACCGGGGAGCTGTTTTTT. Its translation is CASRRESRTGELFF.

Points on this clone: An end of the junction does not agree with germline; a read error may underlie this. The V and J genes are TRBV7-3 and TRBJ2-7; 7 bases are shared with TRBD1. The length of the CDR3 is 17 residues. Germline V gene sequence: CDR1 SGHTA, CDR2 FQGTGA. The CDR3 is CASRLTALGTAAYEQYF. The CDR3 DNA reads TGTGCCAGCAGATTAACCGCCCTGGGGACAGCGGCCTACGAGCAGTACTTC.

V gene TRBV4-3 combines with J gene TRBJ2-2, with a tentative D call TRBD2 (6 bases). Germline CDR1 LGHNA, CDR2 YSLEER. The CDR3 runs 16 residues. Trimming pared 0 bases from V and 4 bases from J, leaving 12 bases between. The CDR3 reads CASSQDSQGGTGELFF. The CDR3 DNA is TGCGCCAGCAGCCAAGATAGCCAGGGAGGCACCGGGGAGCTGTTTTTT.

The rearrangement uses TRBV30 and TRBJ2-7; 9 positions match TRBD1. This CDR3 comprises 15 residues. Germline V gives CDR1 GTSNPN, CDR2 SVGIG (reference sequence). V lost 2 bases, J lost 3 bases, and 8 bases stayed unmatched. The CDR3 loop reads CAWSPRTGVLYEQYF. The CDR3 DNA is TGTGCCTGGAGTCCGAGGACAGGGGTTCTCTACGAGCAGTACTTC.